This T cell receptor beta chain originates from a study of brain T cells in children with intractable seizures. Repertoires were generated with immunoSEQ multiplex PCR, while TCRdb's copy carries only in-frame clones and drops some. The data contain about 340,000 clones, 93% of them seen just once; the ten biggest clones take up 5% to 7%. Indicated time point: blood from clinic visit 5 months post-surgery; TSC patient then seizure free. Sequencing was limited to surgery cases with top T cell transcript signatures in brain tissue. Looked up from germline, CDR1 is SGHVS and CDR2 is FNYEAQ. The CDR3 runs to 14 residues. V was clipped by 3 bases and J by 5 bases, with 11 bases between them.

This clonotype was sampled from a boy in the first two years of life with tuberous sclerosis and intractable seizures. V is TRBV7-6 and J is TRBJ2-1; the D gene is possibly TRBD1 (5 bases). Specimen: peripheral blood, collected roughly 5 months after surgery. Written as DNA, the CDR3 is TGTGCCAGCAGCTTCAGGGTAGGGGACAATGAGCAGTTCTTC. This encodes CASSFRVGDNEQFF.